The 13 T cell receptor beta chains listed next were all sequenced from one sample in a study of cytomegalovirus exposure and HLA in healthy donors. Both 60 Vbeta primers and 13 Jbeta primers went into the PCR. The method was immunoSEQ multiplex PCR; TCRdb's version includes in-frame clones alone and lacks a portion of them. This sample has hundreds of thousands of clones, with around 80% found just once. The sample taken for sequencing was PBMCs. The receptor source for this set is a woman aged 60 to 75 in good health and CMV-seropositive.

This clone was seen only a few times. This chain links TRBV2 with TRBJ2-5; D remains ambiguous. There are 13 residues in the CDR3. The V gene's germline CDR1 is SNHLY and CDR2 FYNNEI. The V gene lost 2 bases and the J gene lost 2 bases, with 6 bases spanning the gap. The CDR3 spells CASSERRQETQYF. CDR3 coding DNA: TGTGCCAGCAGTGAACGTAGACAAGAGACCCAGTACTTC.

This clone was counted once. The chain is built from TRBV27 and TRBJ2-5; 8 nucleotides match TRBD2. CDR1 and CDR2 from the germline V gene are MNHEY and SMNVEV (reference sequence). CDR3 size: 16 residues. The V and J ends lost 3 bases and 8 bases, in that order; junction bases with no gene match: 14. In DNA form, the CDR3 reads TGTGCCAGCAGTTTTAGCCCGGGACTAGGAGGAGAAACCCAGTACTTC. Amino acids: CASSFSPGLGGETQYF.

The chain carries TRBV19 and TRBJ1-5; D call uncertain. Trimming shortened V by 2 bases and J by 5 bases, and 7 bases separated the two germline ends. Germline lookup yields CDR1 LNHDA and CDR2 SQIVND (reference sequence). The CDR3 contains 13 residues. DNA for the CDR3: TGTGCCAGTAGTATAAACTCTTATCAGCCCCAGCATTTT. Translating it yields CASSINSYQPQHF.

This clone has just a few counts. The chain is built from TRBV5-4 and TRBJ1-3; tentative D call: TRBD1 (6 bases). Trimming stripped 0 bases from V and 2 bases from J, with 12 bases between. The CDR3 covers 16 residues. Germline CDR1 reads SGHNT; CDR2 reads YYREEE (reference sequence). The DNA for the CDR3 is TGTGCCAGCAGCTTGGAGGGGGTTAGGCCTGGAAACACCATATATTTT. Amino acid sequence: CASSLEGVRPGNTIYF.

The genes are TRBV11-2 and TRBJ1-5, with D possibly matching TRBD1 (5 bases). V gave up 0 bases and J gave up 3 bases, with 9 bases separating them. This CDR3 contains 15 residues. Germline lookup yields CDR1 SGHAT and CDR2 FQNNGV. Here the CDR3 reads CASSLDQGTNQPQHF. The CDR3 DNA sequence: TGTGCCAGCAGCTTAGATCAGGGTACCAATCAGCCCCAGCATTTT.

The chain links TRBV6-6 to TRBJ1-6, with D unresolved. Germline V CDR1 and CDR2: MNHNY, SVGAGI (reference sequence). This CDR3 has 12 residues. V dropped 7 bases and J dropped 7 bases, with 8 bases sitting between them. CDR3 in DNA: TGTGCCAGCAATAGCTTCAATTCACCCCTCCACTTT. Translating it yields CASNSFNSPLHF.

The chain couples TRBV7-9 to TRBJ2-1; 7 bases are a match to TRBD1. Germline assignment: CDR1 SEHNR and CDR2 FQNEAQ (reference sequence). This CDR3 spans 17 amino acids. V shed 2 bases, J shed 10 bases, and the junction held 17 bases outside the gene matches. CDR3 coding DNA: TGTGCCAGCAGCTTAATTGGGGACAGCCGGCCTACATGGGAGCAGTTCTTC. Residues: CASSLIGDSRPTWEQFF.

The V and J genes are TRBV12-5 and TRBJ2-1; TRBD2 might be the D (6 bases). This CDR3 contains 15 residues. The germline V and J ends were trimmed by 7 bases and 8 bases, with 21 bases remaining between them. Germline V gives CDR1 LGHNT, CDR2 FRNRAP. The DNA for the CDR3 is TGTGCTAGTGCAACCTTGGGGGGACTGGGCTATGAGCAGTTCTTC. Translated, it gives CASATLGGLGYEQFF.

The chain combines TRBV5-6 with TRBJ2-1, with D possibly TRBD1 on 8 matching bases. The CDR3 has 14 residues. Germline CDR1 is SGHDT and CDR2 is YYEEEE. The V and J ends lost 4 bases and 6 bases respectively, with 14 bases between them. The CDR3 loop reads CASSLYRGGNEQFF. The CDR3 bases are TGTGCCAGCAGCCTTTACAGGGGGGGCAATGAGCAGTTCTTC.

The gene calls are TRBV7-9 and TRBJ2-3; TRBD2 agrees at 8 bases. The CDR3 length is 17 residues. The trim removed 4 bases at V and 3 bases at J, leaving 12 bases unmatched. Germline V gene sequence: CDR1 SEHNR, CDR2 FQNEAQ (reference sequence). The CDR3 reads CASSSAASGPFTDTQYF. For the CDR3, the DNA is TGTGCCAGCAGCTCAGCTGCTAGCGGGCCTTTTACAGATACGCAGTATTTT.

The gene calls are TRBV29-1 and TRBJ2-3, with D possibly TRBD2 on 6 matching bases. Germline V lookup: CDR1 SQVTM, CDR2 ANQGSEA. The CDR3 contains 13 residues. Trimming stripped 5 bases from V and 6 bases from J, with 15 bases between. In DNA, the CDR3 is TGCAGCGTTACCGCGGGGACCGGTGATACGCAGTATTTT. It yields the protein CSVTAGTGDTQYF.

The CDR3 protein is CASSVGLTNTEAFF. The CDR3 region has the DNA TGTGCCAGCAGCGTGGGACTTACCAACACTGAAGCTTTCTTT. This sequence joins TRBV4-2 and TRBJ1-1, with D possibly being TRBD1 (5 bases). CDR3 length: 14 amino acids. CDR1 is LGHNA and CDR2 is YNFKEQ in the germline V gene. V lost 5 bases and J lost 2, with 12 bases in between.

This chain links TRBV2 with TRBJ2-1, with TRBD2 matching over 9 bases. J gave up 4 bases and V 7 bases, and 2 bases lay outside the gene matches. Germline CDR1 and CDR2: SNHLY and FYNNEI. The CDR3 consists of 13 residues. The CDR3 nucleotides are TGTGCCAGCACGACTAGCGGTTACAATGAGCAGTTCTTC. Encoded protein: CASTTSGYNEQFF.